These 32 T cell receptor beta chains came from one sample sequenced in a study of blood T cell repertoires in COVID-19. The assay was immunoSEQ multiplex PCR, and TCRdb's table has in-frame clones only and misses some. The table shows about 40,000 clones, with more than 70% occurring only once. The sequencing input was peripheral blood. Source of these receptors: a human donor in a cohort sampled during active COVID-19.

The chain couples TRBV11-2 to TRBJ2-5; the D gene is possibly TRBD1 (6 bases). This CDR3 region has 17 residues. V was clipped by 4 bases and J by 4 bases, with 22 bases between them. Germline-derived CDR1 and CDR2 are SGHAT and FQNNGV. This CDR3 reads CASSSGALVQGLETQYF. The CDR3, as DNA: TGTGCCAGCAGCTCAGGGGCGTTAGTCCAGGGGTTAGAGACCCAGTACTTC.

The rearrangement links TRBV2 to TRBJ2-3, with D tentatively TRBD2 (5 bases). CDR1 is SNHLY, CDR2 FYNNEI, per germline. The CDR3 runs 15 residues. The V and J ends lost 5 bases and 1 base respectively, with 13 bases between them. The DNA for the CDR3 is TGTGCCAGCAGTAACCTGGGGAGACGCACAGATACGCAGTATTTT. Protein product: CASSNLGRRTDTQYF.

The chain has TRBV14 and TRBJ2-6; no clear D gene. Per the germline V gene, CDR1 is SGHDN and CDR2 is FVKESK. The CDR3 runs to 13 residues. V lost 5 bases, J lost 1 base, and 3 bases lay in between. CDR3 loop: CASSESGANVLTF. CDR3 bases: TGTGCCAGCAGCGAGTCTGGGGCCAACGTCCTGACTTTC.

This clone was observed a few times. The chain is built from TRBV28 and TRBJ1-1, with 7 bases aligning to TRBD1. Germline CDR1 MDHEN, CDR2 SYDVKM. The CDR3 loop spans 15 amino acids. Trimming removed 5 bases from V and 4 bases from J; junction bases left unmatched: 10. This chain's CDR3 is CASSMTGSGSTEAFF. In DNA form, the CDR3 reads TGTGCCAGCAGTATGACAGGGTCGGGGAGCACTGAAGCTTTCTTT.

This chain joins TRBV23-1 and TRBJ2-4, with D maybe TRBD1 (6 bases). TRBV23-1 is an ORF, with its function uncertain. V was shortened by 7 bases and J by 4 bases, with 14 bases between the two germline ends. The CDR3 totals 14 residues. This chain's CDR3 is CASNYTGQKNIQYF. CDR3 nucleotides: TGCGCCAGCAATTACACGGGACAAAAAAACATTCAGTACTTC.

In nucleotides, the CDR3 is TGTGCCAGCAGCCACGGAACCGGGACAGGTGGTTACGAGCAGTACTTC. This codes for CASSHGTGTGGYEQYF. The J gene is TRBJ2-7, the V gene TRBV13; 8 bases fit TRBD1. Germline values: CDR1 PRHDT, CDR2 FYEKMQ (reference sequence). The CDR3 covers 16 residues. V was clipped by 5 bases and J by 4 bases; unmatched bases: 13.

This chain joins TRBV28 and TRBJ2-7; TRBD1 agrees at 8 bases. CDR1 and CDR2 from the germline V gene are MDHEN and SYDVKM. The CDR3 loop spans 14 amino acids. V was clipped by 7 bases and J by 5 bases; unmatched bases: 10. Here the CDR3 DNA reads TGTGCCAGCATCTCTGGGACAGGCGGTAACGAGCAGTACTTC. This gives the protein CASISGTGGNEQYF.

The chain uses TRBV6-6 and TRBJ2-2; possibly TRBD2 for D (5 bases). Germline CDR1 and CDR2: MNHNY and SVGAGI (reference sequence). This CDR3 has 12 amino acids. Deletions cut 8 bases from V and 6 bases from J, with 10 bases between. DNA of the CDR3: TGTGCCAGCGTTGAGGGTTCCGGGGAGCTGTTTTTT. Translation gives CASVEGSGELFF.

In its sample, this clone was seen once. The genes are TRBV19 and TRBJ1-2, with 10 bases matching TRBD1. The CDR3 is made up of 14 amino acids. Trimming removed 5 bases from V and 7 bases from J; junction bases left unmatched: 7. Per the germline V gene, CDR1 is LNHDA and CDR2 is SQIVND (reference sequence). The CDR3 DNA is TGTGCCAGTAGTCCCTGGACAGGGGGGTTTGGCTACACCTTC. This gives the protein CASSPWTGGFGYTF.

The chain links TRBV7-8 to TRBJ2-7; 9 bases agree with TRBD2. There are 16 residues in the CDR3. Germline V gives CDR1 SGHVS, CDR2 FQNEAQ. Trimming removed 1 base from V and 5 bases from J; junction bases left unmatched: 9. The CDR3 protein is CASSLVMRGGLNEQYF. Here the CDR3 DNA reads TGTGCCAGCAGCTTAGTTATGCGGGGGGGCCTTAACGAGCAGTACTTC.

The gene calls are TRBV19 and TRBJ2-1, with D possibly being TRBD2 (7 bases). V lost 3 bases and J lost 4, with 10 bases in between. The CDR3 totals 14 residues. Germline V gene data show CDR1 as LNHDA and CDR2 as SQIVND (reference sequence). The CDR3 region is CASSMGGAYNEQFF. The CDR3 nucleotides read TGTGCCAGTAGTATGGGGGGGGCGTACAATGAGCAGTTCTTC.

The rearrangement uses TRBV7-8 and TRBJ1-1, with D possibly matching TRBD1 (6 bases). Deletions cut 0 bases from V and 4 bases from J, with 9 bases between. CDR1 and CDR2 (germline): SGHVS, FQNEAQ. This CDR3 has 14 amino acids. The CDR3 reads CASSLAGGTTEAFF. As DNA, the CDR3 is TGTGCCAGCAGCTTAGCAGGGGGAACCACTGAAGCTTTCTTT.

V and J are TRBV6-2 or TRBV6-3 and TRBJ2-7, with 14 bases lining up with TRBD2. Germline V gene sequence: CDR1 MNHEY, CDR2 SVGEGT. Trimming took 4 bases from V and 4 from J; bases not matched to a gene: 3. The CDR3 is 15 amino acids. The CDR3 spells CASSSGTSGGYEQYF. CDR3 nucleotides: TGTGCCAGCAGTTCCGGGACTAGCGGGGGTTACGAGCAGTACTTC.

This chain links TRBV5-6 with TRBJ2-5; TRBD2 aligns across 10 bases. Germline CDR1 is SGHDT and CDR2 is YYEEEE. Trimming took 2 bases from V and 5 from J; bases not matched to a gene: 9. This CDR3 is built from 16 residues. CDR3 nucleotide sequence: TGTGCCAGCAGCTTCGGACAGGCGGGACTAGCGGAGACCCAGTACTTC. This codes for CASSFGQAGLAETQYF.

The V gene is TRBV27, the J gene TRBJ1-1; D not certain. The CDR3 extends over 14 amino acids. V shed 5 bases and J shed 6 bases, with 16 bases lying between them. CDR1 is MNHEY, CDR2 SMNVEV, per germline (reference sequence). Written as DNA, the CDR3 is TGTGCCAGCAGTCACGACTTGTGGGGAGCTGAAGCTTTCTTT. Translation gives CASSHDLWGAEAFF.

The chain couples TRBV12-2 to TRBJ1-5; the listed D gene, TRBD1, was not tested against the DNA. TRBV12-2 is a documented pseudogene. The CDR3 is 18 residues long. CDR3 loop: CASRYSRDTSDLNQPQHF. CDR3 bases: TGTGCAAGTCGCTACTCTCGGGACACCTCGGATCTAAATCAGCCCCAGCATTTT.

The J gene is TRBJ2-5, the V gene TRBV7-9; 12 bases line up with TRBD2. V lost 2 bases and J lost 5; bases outside the gene matches: 6. The CDR3 runs to 16 residues. Germline assignment: CDR1 SEHNR and CDR2 FQNEAQ (reference sequence). CDR3 in DNA: TGTGCCAGCAGCTTACTAGCGGGGGGGCCCGAGGAGACCCAGTACTTC. Translation gives CASSLLAGGPEETQYF.

The V and J genes are TRBV5-4 and TRBJ1-4, with TRBD1 matching over 7 bases. The CDR3 extends over 16 amino acids. CDR1 and CDR2 (germline): SGHNT, YYREEE (reference sequence). J gave up 1 base and V 4 bases, and 7 bases lay outside the gene matches. Written as DNA, the CDR3 is TGTGCCAGCAGCAAAGGGGGCGGGGTAACTAATGAAAAACTGTTTTTT. Residues: CASSKGGGVTNEKLFF.

The chain is built from TRBV4-1 and TRBJ2-7; the match to TRBD1 covers 12 bases. Germline assignment: CDR1 MGHRA and CDR2 YSYEKL. Trimming removed 4 bases from V and 7 bases from J; junction bases left unmatched: 8. The CDR3 has 15 residues. CDR3 sequence: CASSPGTGGLYEQYF. The CDR3 DNA reads as TGCGCCAGCAGCCCAGGGACAGGGGGCTTGTATGAGCAGTACTTC.

The chain links TRBV3-1 (or the pseudogene TRBV3-2) to TRBJ2-1, with a weak D call TRBD2 (5 bases). V lost 1 base and J lost 3, with 19 bases in between. This CDR3 spans 18 amino acids. Germline V gene lookup returns CDR1 LGHDT and CDR2 YNNKEL (reference sequence). CDR3 amino acids: CASSQGSRAGLHYNEQFF. The CDR3 bases are TGTGCCAGCAGCCAAGGATCAAGGGCGGGTTTACACTACAATGAGCAGTTCTTC.

The J gene is TRBJ2-3, the V gene TRBV11-2; unclear D gene. Germline V CDR1 and CDR2: SGHAT, FQNNGV. CDR3 length: 13 amino acids. V was shortened by 5 bases and J by 0 bases, with 6 bases between the two germline ends. CDR3 amino acids: CASSPPSTDTQYF. DNA of the CDR3: TGTGCCAGCAGCCCCCCAAGCACAGATACGCAGTATTTT.

Points on this clone: One end of the junction is discordant with germline, which a read error may explain. The V call is TRBV29-1, the J call TRBJ2-3; 9 positions agree with TRBD1. The CDR3 loop spans 14 amino acids. Germline V gene data show CDR1 as SQVTM and CDR2 as ANQGSEA. The CDR3 region has the DNA TGCAGCGTCGAAGGGACAGGGCTGCAGGATACGCAGTATTTT. This encodes CSVEGTGLQDTQYF.

This chain links TRBV10-3 with TRBJ2-3; 9 bases map to TRBD2. The CDR3 loop spans 12 amino acids. The trim removed 7 bases at V and 5 bases at J, leaving 1 base unmatched. Germline CDR1 reads ENHRY; CDR2 reads SYGVKD. In DNA form, the CDR3 reads TGTGCCATCATGACTAGCGGAGATACGCAGTATTTT. Its protein product is CAIMTSGDTQYF.

The genes are TRBV13 and TRBJ2-1; 7 bases line up with TRBD2. The trim removed 6 bases at V and 8 bases at J, leaving 4 bases unmatched. The CDR3 spans 12 residues. Germline CDR1 PRHDT, CDR2 FYEKMQ (reference sequence). Written as DNA, the CDR3 is TGTGCCAGCAGACCGGGGGGTGATGAGCAGTTCTTC. Residues: CASRPGGDEQFF.

The chain employs TRBV9 and TRBJ1-3; D ambiguous. Trimming took 4 bases from V and 3 from J, leaving 17 bases between them. This CDR3 has 16 amino acids. CDR1 is SGDLS, CDR2 YYNGEE, per germline. The CDR3 region is CASSPSGSAGGNTIYF. Here the CDR3 DNA reads TGTGCCAGCAGCCCATCTGGGAGTGCTGGTGGAAACACCATATATTTT.

The count of this clone is one. This chain connects TRBV6-1 to TRBJ2-7; 7 bases fit TRBD1. This CDR3 region has 13 residues. The V and J ends lost 3 bases and 4 bases, in that order; junction bases with no gene match: 3. Germline V gives CDR1 MNHNS, CDR2 SASEGT. The DNA of the CDR3 is TGTGCCAGCAGTGAGCAGGGGGAATACGAGCAGTACTTC. Its translation: CASSEQGEYEQYF.

V gene TRBV13 combines with J gene TRBJ2-1, with 7 nucleotides matching TRBD1. The J segment lost 5 bases and the V segment lost 5 bases, leaving 6 bases of the junction unmatched. Per the germline V gene, CDR1 is PRHDT and CDR2 is FYEKMQ (reference sequence). The CDR3 loop spans 14 amino acids. The DNA for the CDR3 is TGTGCCAGCAGCCTCGACAGGGTGGACAATGAGCAGTTCTTC. Its translation is CASSLDRVDNEQFF.

This sequence joins TRBV27 and TRBJ2-5; weak D call: TRBD2 (5 bases). Germline lookup yields CDR1 MNHEY and CDR2 SMNVEV (reference sequence). Trimming took off 3 bases at V and 5 bases at J, with 10 bases between the two ends. The CDR3 consists of 13 residues. The CDR3 coding sequence is TGTGCCAGCAGTTTGGTACTAGATGAGACCCAGTACTTC. As protein: CASSLVLDETQYF.

The chain carries TRBV21-1 and TRBJ1-1; TRBD1, the table's D call, lacks a check against the DNA. TRBV21-1 is a pseudogene locus. The length of the CDR3 is 17 residues. CDR3 DNA: TGTGCCATCCCGGGACCCGGGACAGGGGCTCTGAACACTGAAGCTTTCTTT. Protein sequence: CAIPGPGTGALNTEAFF.

This chain joins TRBV19 and TRBJ1-3; D gene unclear. Deletions cut 5 bases from V and 0 bases from J, with 14 bases between. The length of the CDR3 is 16 residues. CDR1 is LNHDA and CDR2 is SQIVND in the germline V gene (reference sequence). CDR3 nucleotides: TGTGCCAGTAGTGGACTTACAGCGAGCTCTGGAAACACCATATATTTT. Residues: CASSGLTASSGNTIYF.

V is TRBV27 and J is TRBJ2-7; TRBD2 agrees at 9 bases. Germline lookup yields CDR1 MNHEY and CDR2 SMNVEV (reference sequence). There are 17 residues in the CDR3. Unmatched junction bases numbered 13, after V lost 3 bases and J lost 4 bases. The CDR3 DNA sequence: TGTGCCAGCAGTTTCGAAGGTCAGGCTAGCGGGGAATACGAGCAGTACTTC. Encoded protein: CASSFEGQASGEYEQYF.

The genes are TRBV5-6 and TRBJ2-7, with D tentatively TRBD1 (6 bases). Germline-derived CDR1 and CDR2 are SGHDT and YYEEEE. The CDR3 consists of 16 residues. Trimming pared 0 bases from V and 1 base from J, leaving 14 bases between. The CDR3 region is CASSLGSSRGSYEQYF. In nucleotides, the CDR3 is TGTGCCAGCAGCTTGGGTTCAAGTAGGGGGTCCTACGAGCAGTACTTC.